This record looks at one T cell receptor beta chain sequence and its context. Its target antigen remains unknown. Base qualities are not recorded, but no much larger clone differs from it by a single base. Receptors were amplified or captured by the immunoSEQ multiplex PCR assay. The multiplex PCR relied on a mix of 60 forward primers for TCR Vbeta segments and 13 reverse primers for TCR Jbeta segments. The CDR3 region of rearranged TCR beta genes was amplified from genomic DNA with a multiplex PCR assay. Amplified TCR beta libraries were sequenced as 87-base-pair reads on the Illumina HiSeq System. Under the source paper's analysis protocol: In a later analysis, tens of millions of unique TCR beta chains were counted across the 500 to 700 repertoires, and around 11 million of these chains were shared by at least two donors. To remove PCR and sequencing errors, raw reads were error-corrected and collapsed into unique sequences using a nearest-neighbor algorithm that merged closely related sequences. To assign V, D and J gene segments, CDR3 sequences were aligned to IMGT reference sequences. For a sequence to be retained, at least a six-nucleotide match to both a V gene segment and a J gene segment was required. Rearrangements were called productive when the CDR3 lacked stop codons and stayed in frame with V and J; all others were non-productive. CDR3 was defined by IMGT convention, running from the second conserved V-encoded cysteine to the conserved J-encoded phenylalanine. The earlier analysis of some 600 of the donors excluded sequences that lacked an unambiguous match to a single V gene segment. In an earlier analysis of roughly 600 of the donors, a V segment was called functional when productive rearrangements were above 56.7%, and segregating when the standard deviation between donors exceeded 5%. To diagnose cytomegalovirus status from the catalog of TCR beta chain sequences, a statistical classification framework was built. In a later analysis, V and J genes were assigned by comparing TCR nucleotide sequences against IMGT/GENE-DB human TR gene sequences. A later analysis assigned CDR3 sequences and most-parsimonious VDJ recombination scenarios with the TCRdist pipeline. In a later analysis, each TCR beta chain was defined by its CDR3 amino acid sequence together with its V-gene family, and reads lacking a unique V-gene family were excluded. In a later analysis, 450 to 600 highly shared, low-generation-probability nucleotide sequences were removed to address suspected cross-contamination and a sequencing artifact. In a later analysis, a clonal expansion index for each public chain was calculated from normalized within-repertoire ranks of inferred template counts. In a later analysis, generation probabilities were computed with a VDJ recombination model fitted to out-of-frame rearrangements, and the resulting probabilities were checked against IGoR. In a later analysis, hypergeometric tests were used to score TCR-TCR, TCR-HLA and TCR-CMV co-occurrence, with a repertoire-size bias correction applied to TCR pairs. False discovery rates were estimated in a later analysis by permuting HLA or CMV assignments 20 times. A later analysis grouped co-occurring TCRs with DBSCAN, adding TCRdist sequence similarity when clustering within HLA-allele-positive subsets. Repertoires with fewer than 30,000 or more than 120,000 public chains were left out of co-occurrence clustering, as were about 5 repertoires with anomalous nucleotide sharing. Not all clones reach the TCRdb copy of this immuneACCESS table, which keeps in-frame sequences only. Checked studies attribute under half of the gap to unresolved V genes and leave the rest unexplained. The V and J calls and clone size are taken from that table; D and trimming were inferred from the DNA. The sample table lists some 120,000 clones, roughly 80% of them with a count of one. Clones ranked in the top ten supply 6.3% of the sample.

The cohort comprised fewer than 750 healthy bone marrow donors. At the time of sampling, every cohort member was nominally healthy, though immune exposures that went unrecorded were likely present. The donor tested CMV seronegative and was one of the 352 seronegative cohort members. A peripheral blood sample was provided by each donor, and peripheral blood mononuclear cells were used for TCR beta sequencing. The Qiagen DNeasy Blood Extraction Kit was used to extract genomic DNA from the blood cell samples. Taken from the germline V gene, the CDR1 and CDR2 loops are LGHNA and YNFKEQ. Compared with germline, V lacks 5 bases and J lacks 3 bases; bases without a gene match: 10. The CDR3 runs 16 amino acids, cysteine and phenylalanine included. Just CDR3 DNA is preserved here, 48 bases in frame from base 1. This record belongs to a study of cytomegalovirus exposure and HLA in healthy donors (dated by TCRdb to about 2017). Some background on the complete study: An earlier analysis of around 600 of the donors reported 250 to 350 Gb of sequence data and around 110 million unique TCR beta sequences from about 180 million T cells. Roughly 300 gigabases of sequencing data and 75 million to 85 million unique TCR sequences made up an early release that covered 500 to 700 HLA-typed donors. The genetic ancestry cluster associated with self-reported Caucasian donors included over 65% of the roughly 400 genotyped donors. The study was designed to test whether signatures of past pathogen exposure could be identified by cataloging public T cell receptors. Using immunosequencing, the study profiled T cell repertoires from 550 to 750 subjects and related those repertoires to cytomegalovirus serostatus. Besides the first cohort of around 670 subjects, a separate validation cohort made up of about 120 different subjects was used. To predict cytomegalovirus infection status, the study brought together high-throughput TCR immunosequencing, statistical association of individual TCRs with disease status, and machine learning. A later analysis re-examined previously published TCR beta repertoires from hundreds of donors and added high-resolution HLA genotyping to investigate patterns of TCR occurrence. Rather than using new phenotypic data, the later analysis identified candidate immune exposures from TCR beta sequences and from how often those sequences occurred across donors. An earlier analysis of around 580 of the donors used high-throughput TCR beta sequencing to judge whether each TCR beta V gene segment behaved as functional or pseudogenic. Donor age, sex, ethnicity and CMV serostatus were compiled together with the repertoire data. A later genetic analysis took genome-wide SNP genotypes for about 60% of the roughly 670 donors and used that subset as a discovery cohort. All discovery cohort repertoires had been generated using a single sequencing platform. Both class I and class II loci were covered by HLA typing, at four-digit resolution. Typing coverage varied by locus: roughly 629-630 donors for A, B, C, DRB1 and DQB1; about 520 for DQA1; about 570 for DPA1; approximately 470 for DPB1. Several DR-DQ haplotypes were treated as single units for association and clustering because of strong linkage in the cohort. Among around 400 genotyped donors of the cohort, an average of approximately 200,000 unique TCR beta nucleotide sequences was sequenced per donor, of which about 20% were non-productive. Study-wide conclusions, independent of this receptor: Seventeen rarely observed V segments, including chromosome 9 orphons, were excluded from the earlier analysis of approximately 500 of the donors because counts were too low. Compared with the roughly 700-donor mean, donors in an Asian-associated ancestry cluster had fewer N-insertions in productive TCRs, according to a later genetic analysis. The classifier was reported to diagnose cytomegalovirus status with high specificity and sensitivity in both the original cohort and the validation cohort. A cluster of highly shared sequence variants was judged likely to be a technical artifact of the sequencing pipeline. Some IMGT-functional V segments, including TRBV6-2 and TRBV6-3, could not be told apart with the 87-base-pair reads, so those segments were excluded. Specific HLA alleles were associated with 16,951 TCR beta sequences at a false discovery rate of 0.05 in a later analysis. Several of the top co-occurrence clusters appeared to be linked to parvovirus B19, influenza, CMV and Epstein-Barr virus, according to a later analysis. Most CMV-associated TCR beta chains appeared to be HLA-restricted in a later analysis, and the HLA associations seemed to be driven largely by CMV exposure. A later analysis found that TCR association rates varied across HLA loci, with DRB1 alleles showing the most associated TCRs and HLA-C alleles the fewest. According to the authors, the approach could potentially be generalized to other disease states and immunological phenotypes. Because HLA typing was missing for some donors at each locus, association tests included only the typed subset. In a later genetic analysis, a missense DCLRE1C variant was associated with V-gene and J-gene trimming of TCR beta chains, and the association was replicated in an independent cohort. Only TCR beta chains were sequenced in this cohort, and the absence of alpha or paired-chain data limited detectable features. Immune exposure information for the cohort was limited to CMV serostatus. A few of the identified cytomegalovirus-associated TCR beta chains were confirmed in vitro to be specific for cytomegalovirus antigens. In a later analysis, HLA-associated TCR beta chains showed more clonal expansion and lower generation probabilities than non-associated chains that were equally common. A further reported finding was that TCR beta sequences accurately predicted the HLA-A and HLA-B alleles for most subjects in the first cohort. When HLA alleles, especially DR and DQ, strongly co-occurred, TCR associations were difficult to assign to individual alleles. Most TCR sequences were seen in very few donors, while some public TCRs were found in many individuals. Linkage disequilibrium might explain the correlated functional status among segregating V segments, but an unknown experimental factor could not be ruled out. The study gave a list of over 150 TCR beta chains associated with cytomegalovirus. Roughly uniform sequencing depth across donors was assumed in presence/absence analyses, although this assumption may not hold. An earlier analysis of around 540 of the donors showed that most TCR beta V segments appeared in productive rearrangements either about 87% or about 30% of the time, which broadly matched IMGT annotations.

The clonotype was recovered from a woman in her thirties or forties in good health and CMV-seronegative. The chain is assembled from TRBV4-2 and TRBJ2-5, and 9 junction bases match TRBD1. Input material: PBMCs. The CDR3 amino acid sequence is: CASSSMGQGLEETQYF. The nucleotides are TGTGCCAGCAGCTCAATGGGACAGGGCCTGGAAGAGACCCAGTACTTC.